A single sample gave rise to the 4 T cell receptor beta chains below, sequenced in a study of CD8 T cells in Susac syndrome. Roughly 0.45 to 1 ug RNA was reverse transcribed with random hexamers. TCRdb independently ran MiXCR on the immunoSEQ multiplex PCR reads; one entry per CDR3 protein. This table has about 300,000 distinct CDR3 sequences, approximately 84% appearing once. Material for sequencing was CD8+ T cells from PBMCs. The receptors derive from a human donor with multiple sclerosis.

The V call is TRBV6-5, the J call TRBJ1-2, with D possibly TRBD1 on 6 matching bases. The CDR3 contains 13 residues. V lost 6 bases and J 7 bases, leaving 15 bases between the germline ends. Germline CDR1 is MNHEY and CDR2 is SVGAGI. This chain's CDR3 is CASSLQGIGGYTF. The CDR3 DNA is TGTGCCAGCAGCCTGCAGGGGATCGGTGGCTACACCTTC.

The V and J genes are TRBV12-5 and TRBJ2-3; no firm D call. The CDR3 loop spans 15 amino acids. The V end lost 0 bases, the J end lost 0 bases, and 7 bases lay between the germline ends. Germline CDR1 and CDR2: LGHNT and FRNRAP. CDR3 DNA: TGTGCTAGTGGTTTGGTACAAAGGAGCACAGATACGCAGTATTTT. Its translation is CASGLVQRSTDTQYF.

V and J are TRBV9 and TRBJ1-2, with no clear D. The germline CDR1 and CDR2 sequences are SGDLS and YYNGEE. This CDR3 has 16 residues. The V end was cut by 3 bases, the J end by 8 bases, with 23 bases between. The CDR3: CASSGRDDRAIIGYTF. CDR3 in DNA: TGTGCCAGCAGCGGGCGCGATGACCGGGCTATTATCGGCTACACCTTC.

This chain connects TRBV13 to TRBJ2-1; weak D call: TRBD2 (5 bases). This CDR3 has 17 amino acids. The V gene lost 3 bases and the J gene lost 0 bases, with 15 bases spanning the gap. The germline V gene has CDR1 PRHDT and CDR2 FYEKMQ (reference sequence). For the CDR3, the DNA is TGTGCCAGCAGCTTCCTCTCTGGCGGGCGCTCCTACAATGAGCAGTTCTTC. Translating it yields CASSFLSGGRSYNEQFF.